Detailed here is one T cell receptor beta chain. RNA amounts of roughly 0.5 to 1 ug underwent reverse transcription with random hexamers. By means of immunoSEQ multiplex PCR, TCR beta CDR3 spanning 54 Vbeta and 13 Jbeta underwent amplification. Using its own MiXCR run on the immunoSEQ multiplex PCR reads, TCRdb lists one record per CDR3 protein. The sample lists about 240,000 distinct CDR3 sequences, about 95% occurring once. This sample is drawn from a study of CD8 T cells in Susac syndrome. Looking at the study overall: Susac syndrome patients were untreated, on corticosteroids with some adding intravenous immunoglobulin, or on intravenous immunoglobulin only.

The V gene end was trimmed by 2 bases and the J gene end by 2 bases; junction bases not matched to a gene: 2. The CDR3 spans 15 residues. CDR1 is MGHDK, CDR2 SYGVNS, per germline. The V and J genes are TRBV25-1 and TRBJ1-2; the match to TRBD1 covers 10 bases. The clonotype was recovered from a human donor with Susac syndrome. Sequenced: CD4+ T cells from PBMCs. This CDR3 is CASSEAGQGNYGYTF. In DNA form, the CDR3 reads TGTGCCAGCAGTGAAGCGGGACAGGGGAACTATGGCTACACCTTC.